These 25 T cell receptor beta chains were sequenced from one sample in a study of CD8 T cells in ankylosing spondylitis. TCRdb reprocessed the 5' RACE reads with MiXCR, giving one entry per CDR3 protein. The table shows some 220,000 distinct CDR3 sequences, with approximately 7.4% occurring only once. Their recognized antigens are unknown. Overall study findings and caveats: A TCR beta motif made of 7 to 9 highly homologous variants seemed typical of ankylosing spondylitis blood.

The sample taken for sequencing was blood, either unsorted or a sorted T cell fraction (not recorded which). Source of these receptors: a male donor with ankylosing spondylitis.

This clonotype occurred a few times. The V and J genes are TRBV27 and TRBJ2-7; D is possibly TRBD2 (6 bases). The CDR3 has 16 amino acids. The ends were cut back, 7 bases at V and 0 bases at J, with 19 bases in the middle. The V gene's germline CDR1 is MNHEY and CDR2 SMNVEV (reference sequence). CDR3 in DNA: TGTGCCAGCACCCGAACCGGGGGAAAAAACTCCTACGAGCAGTACTTC. As protein: CASTRTGGKNSYEQYF.

This clonotype has at least ten counts. J is TRBJ2-7 and V is TRBV4-2; 8 bases agree with TRBD2. Looked up from germline, CDR1 is LGHNA and CDR2 is YNFKEQ. V lost 5 bases, J lost 3 bases, and 12 bases stayed unmatched. The CDR3 spans 16 residues. This CDR3 is CASSTGGSSGRYEQYF. CDR3 nucleotides: TGTGCCAGCAGCACGGGGGGGAGTAGCGGCCGCTACGAGCAGTACTTC.

There are a few counts of this clonotype. V gene TRBV28 combines with J gene TRBJ2-2; TRBD1 aligns across 8 bases. V gave up 6 bases and J gave up 2 bases; unmatched junction bases: 5. The CDR3 has 15 amino acids. CDR1 and CDR2 from the germline V gene are MDHEN and SYDVKM. As DNA, the CDR3 is TGTGCCAGCAGCCCAGGGGGCGTTAACACCGGGGAGCTGTTTTTT. Amino acid sequence: CASSPGGVNTGELFF.

In this sample, this clonotype turned up many times. J is TRBJ2-5 and V is TRBV10-3, with 10 nucleotides matching TRBD2. Germline V CDR1 and CDR2: ENHRY, SYGVKD. The CDR3 extends over 17 amino acids. V trimming: 3 bases; J trimming: 4 bases; junction bases outside the gene matches: 11. CDR3 region: CAISDPSGRVSGETQYF. CDR3 coding DNA: TGTGCCATCAGTGATCCGAGCGGGAGGGTATCCGGAGAGACCCAGTACTTC.

This clonotype was recorded at least ten times. This chain's CDR3 is CASGGALSSYNEQFF. The CDR3 nucleotides are TGTGCCAGTGGCGGGGCGTTAAGCTCCTACAATGAGCAGTTCTTC. The rearrangement uses TRBV19 and TRBJ2-1, with a tentative D call TRBD2 (6 bases). The CDR3 extends over 15 amino acids. Germline V gives CDR1 LNHDA, CDR2 SQIVND (reference sequence). Trimming took off 8 bases at V and 0 bases at J, with 14 bases between the two ends.

This clonotype has at least ten counts. This chain links TRBV6-1 with TRBJ1-6; D may be TRBD1 (5 bases). The length of the CDR3 is 14 residues. The V end lost 10 bases, the J end lost 6 bases, and 16 bases lay between the germline ends. Germline V gives CDR1 MNHNS, CDR2 SASEGT. The CDR3 DNA is TGTGCCACCCTTCCCCGGGGGTCTAATTCACCCCTCCACTTT. It encodes CATLPRGSNSPLHF.

V gene TRBV11-2 combines with J gene TRBJ2-1, with D maybe TRBD2 (6 bases). This CDR3 spans 16 amino acids. Germline CDR1 and CDR2: SGHAT and FQNNGV. V gave up 1 base and J gave up 7 bases, with 17 bases separating them. CDR3 in DNA: TGTGCCAGCAGCTTAGGGGCGGGGAGCCCCCTAAATGAGCAGTTCTTC. As protein: CASSLGAGSPLNEQFF.

This clonotype was recorded at least ten times. The CDR3 nucleotides read TGTGCCAGCAGAACTGGACCTAGCACAGATACGCAGTATTTT. It is translated as CASRTGPSTDTQYF. V is TRBV28 and J is TRBJ2-3; D call uncertain. The ends were cut back, 6 bases at V and 0 bases at J, with 10 bases in the middle. This CDR3 is 14 amino acids long. Looked up from germline, CDR1 is MDHEN and CDR2 is SYDVKM. The full variable domain, with the rest looked up from reference TRBV28 and TRBJ2-3, is DVKVTQSSRYLVKRTGEKVFLECVQDMDHENMFWYRQDPGLGLRLIYFSYDVKMKEKGDIPEGYSVSREKKERFSLILESASTNQTSMYLCASRTGPSTDTQYFGPGTRLTVL.

The chain couples TRBV6-2 or TRBV6-3 to TRBJ1-2; tentatively, D is TRBD1 (5 bases). The germline V gene encodes CDR1 MNHEY and CDR2 SVGEGT. Trimming pared 5 bases from V and 4 bases from J, leaving 17 bases between. The CDR3 length is 15 residues. CDR3: CASSVSGTHVYGYTF. In nucleotides, the CDR3 is TGTGCCAGCAGTGTATCCGGGACCCACGTCTATGGCTACACCTTC.

This clonotype came up many times. The chain uses TRBV20-1 and TRBJ2-7, with TRBD2 matching 7 bases. Germline V gene sequence: CDR1 DFQATT, CDR2 SNEGSKA (reference sequence). The CDR3 loop spans 16 amino acids. V lost 0 bases, J lost 2 bases, and 10 bases stayed unmatched. The CDR3 reads CSARDPTSGNPYEQYF. DNA for the CDR3: TGCAGTGCTAGAGATCCAACGAGCGGGAATCCCTACGAGCAGTACTTC.

In this sample, this clonotype turned up many times. This chain uses TRBV7-2 with TRBJ2-7; TRBD2 aligns across 8 bases. The ends lost 0 bases at V and 7 bases at J; junction bases unmatched: 11. The CDR3 contains 16 residues. Germline V CDR1 and CDR2: SGHTA, FQGNSA. The CDR3 loop is CASSLAILAGFVEQYF. CDR3 coding DNA: TGTGCCAGCAGCTTAGCTATCCTAGCGGGTTTTGTTGAGCAGTACTTC.

In its sample, this clonotype was seen many times. The chain is built from TRBV7-8 and TRBJ1-5, with a weak D call TRBD1 (6 bases). The V end lost 1 base, the J end lost 7 bases, and 14 bases lay between the germline ends. The CDR3 consists of 15 residues. CDR1 and CDR2 from the germline V gene are SGHVS and FQNEAQ. The CDR3 region is CASSLGAGEGQPQHF. In DNA, the CDR3 is TGTGCCAGCAGCTTAGGTGCAGGGGAAGGACAGCCCCAGCATTTT.

Ten or more counts support this clonotype. The rearrangement joins TRBV6-2 or TRBV6-3 to TRBJ2-2, with D possibly TRBD2 on 6 matching bases. Trimming removed 6 bases from V and 0 bases from J, with 14 bases in between. CDR1 and CDR2 from the germline V gene are MNHEY and SVGEGT. CDR3 size: 16 residues. CDR3 in amino acids: CASSQPWGANTGELFF. Here the CDR3 DNA reads TGTGCCAGCAGCCAACCTTGGGGGGCGAACACCGGGGAGCTGTTTTTT.

The sample holds many counts of this clonotype. The chain combines TRBV15 with TRBJ2-2, with D possibly TRBD2 on 6 matching bases. CDR3 length equals 15 residues. The V end lost 5 bases, the J end lost 4 bases, and 14 bases lay between the germline ends. Germline CDR1 LNHNV, CDR2 YYDKDF (reference sequence). CDR3 coding DNA: TGTGCCACCAGCGCCCAACTCGGGAGCACCGGGGAGCTGTTTTTT. It translates to CATSAQLGSTGELFF.

This chain joins TRBV6-4 and TRBJ2-3, with 7 nucleotides matching TRBD1. The J segment lost 1 base and the V segment lost 0 bases, leaving 4 bases of the junction unmatched. This CDR3 comprises 16 residues. CDR1 and CDR2 (germline): MRHNA, SNTAGT. This chain's CDR3 is CASSDSRQGGTDTQYF. DNA of the CDR3: TGTGCCAGCAGTGACTCTAGACAGGGAGGCACAGATACGCAGTATTTT.

The chain recombines TRBV9 with TRBJ2-4; D is possibly TRBD2 (6 bases). V shed 4 bases and J shed 4 bases, with 9 bases lying between them. Germline-derived CDR1 and CDR2 are SGDLS and YYNGEE. The CDR3 covers 13 residues. As DNA, the CDR3 is TGTGCCAGCAGCTTCGGGGGAAAAAACATTCAGTACTTC. Its translation: CASSFGGKNIQYF.

This clonotype was recorded a few times. The genes are TRBV10-3 and TRBJ2-7; the D call may be TRBD1 or TRBD2 (6 bases each). V dropped 2 bases and J dropped 3 bases, with 11 bases sitting between them. The CDR3 sequence is 14 residues long. The germline CDR1 and CDR2 sequences are ENHRY and SYGVKD. Here the CDR3 reads CAISERGQGYEQYF. CDR3 bases: TGTGCCATCAGTGAGCGGGGGCAGGGCTACGAGCAGTACTTC.

At least ten counts were recorded for this clonotype. The chain links TRBV29-1 to TRBJ1-2, with D hard to call. CDR3 length: 13 residues. V dropped 5 bases and J dropped 4 bases, with 14 bases sitting between them. CDR1 SQVTM and CDR2 ANQGSEA come from the germline V gene. CDR3 nucleotide sequence: TGCAGCGTTAATCCGGCAGCCCTCTATGGCTACACCTTC. It codes for CSVNPAALYGYTF.

This clonotype was counted only a few times. The DNA for the CDR3 is TGCGCCAGCAGCCAAAACCTGGACCCGGGGGCCAACGTCCTGACTTTC. Its translation: CASSQNLDPGANVLTF. The genes are TRBV4-3 and TRBJ2-6; D uncertain. The CDR3 has 16 residues. Germline CDR1 reads LGHNA; CDR2 reads YSLEER. The ends were cut back, 2 bases at V and 4 bases at J, with 12 bases in the middle.

This clonotype occurred many times. This rearrangement joins TRBV24-1 to TRBJ1-5, with D hard to call. The germline V and J ends were trimmed by 6 bases and 2 bases, with 7 bases remaining between them. The CDR3 totals 13 residues. CDR1 is KGHDR, CDR2 SFDVKD, per germline. In DNA form, the CDR3 reads TGTGCCACCAGTATTTCTGGCAATCAGCCCCAGCATTTT. This gives the protein CATSISGNQPQHF.

In this sample, this clonotype turned up many times. The chain uses TRBV6-5 and TRBJ2-1; 9 bases agree with TRBD1. Per germline, CDR1 MNHEY and CDR2 SVGAGI. V was pared by 0 bases and J by 3 bases, with 3 bases of the junction left unmatched. This CDR3 spans 16 amino acids. CDR3 DNA sequence: TGTGCCAGCAGTTACTCTACAGGGGGCAGCTACAATGAGCAGTTCTTC. Its protein is CASSYSTGGSYNEQFF.

This clonotype was seen only a few times. The rearrangement uses TRBV7-2 and TRBJ1-2; 7 bases are shared with TRBD1. The CDR3 spans 12 residues. Germline V gene sequence: CDR1 SGHTA, CDR2 FQGNSA. V trimming: 6 bases; J trimming: 7 bases; junction bases outside the gene matches: 5. CDR3 residues: CASRPRGPGYTF. Here the CDR3 DNA reads TGTGCCAGCAGACCAAGGGGGCCTGGCTACACCTTC.

This clonotype has at least ten counts. The V gene is TRBV2, the J gene TRBJ2-7; the D call may be TRBD1 or TRBD2 (8 bases each). The CDR3 runs 15 residues. Germline V gene data show CDR1 as SNHLY and CDR2 as FYNNEI. The germline V and J ends were trimmed by 5 bases and 2 bases, with 16 bases remaining between them. The CDR3 here is CASSSTGGLAYEQYF. The CDR3 DNA reads as TGTGCCAGCAGTTCTACAGGGGGACTAGCCTACGAGCAGTACTTC.

This clonotype was observed a few times. The V and J genes are TRBV4-1 and TRBJ2-7; TRBD2 might be the D (7 bases). This CDR3 is built from 16 residues. From germline, CDR1 is MGHRA and CDR2 YSYEKL. V was pared by 1 base and J by 3 bases, with 16 bases between. This CDR3 reads CASSQGRGGGFYEQYF. DNA of the CDR3: TGCGCCAGCAGCCAAGGAAGGGGAGGGGGGTTCTACGAGCAGTACTTC.

This clonotype was observed at least ten times. The chain has TRBV29-1 and TRBJ1-2; D unresolved. V shed 7 bases and J shed 5 bases, with 14 bases lying between them. The V gene's germline CDR1 is SQVTM and CDR2 ANQGSEA. This CDR3 is built from 12 residues. The CDR3 is CSADGTGYGYTF. The CDR3 DNA reads as TGCAGCGCCGACGGCACGGGATATGGCTACACCTTC.